This record covers a single T cell receptor beta chain. Antigen specificity is unknown. These data are taken from a study of T cells in localized non-small cell lung cancer. Study results and limitations: Longer survival (overall) was linked to higher T cell density in blood. Uninvolved adjacent lung showed peak T cell clonality, exceeding tumor. One tumor region alone was sequenced, and heterogeneity therefore remains possible.

Per germline, CDR1 SGHNT and CDR2 YENEEA. The CDR3 contains 13 residues. Trimming took 3 bases from V and 1 from J, leaving 6 bases between them. Repertoires were generated with immunoSEQ multiplex PCR, while TCRdb's copy carries only in-frame clones and drops some. This sample has 25,000 to 30,000 clones, with approximately 90% found just once. This TCR derives from a woman aged 18-55 years with stage I lung adenocarcinoma. The starting material was peripheral blood, obtained before any cancer treatment. The genes are TRBV11-3 and TRBJ1-1, with unresolved D. The CDR3 sequence: CASSFRKNTEAFF. CDR3 coding DNA: TGTGCCAGCAGCTTCCGGAAGAACACTGAAGCTTTCTTT.